The present entry profiles one TCR beta chain with its context. Its specificity is not known. This record belongs to a study of stem cell transplantation in POMP-related autoinflammatory disease. The overall study: Hypothesis: faulty thymoproteasomes impair CD8+ T-cell selection, skewing TRB repertoires. Study-level points and caveats: Unique TRB V-J gene pairings were limited in number in patients with PRAID.

The protocol was immunoSEQ multiplex PCR, while the TCRdb copy is restricted to in-frame clones and leaves out a portion. This table holds more than 20,000 clones, about 81% found once. PRAID combined immunodeficiency and autoinflammation. The ends lost 5 bases at V and 10 bases at J; junction bases unmatched: 8. Germline loops: CDR1 SGHAT, CDR2 FQNNGV. The CDR3 has 13 residues. This receptor was taken from a human donor with POMP-related autoinflammation and immune dysregulation (PRAID). The source material was CD4+ T cells from PBMCs, sampled before stem cell transplantation. The rearrangement uses TRBV11-2 and TRBJ2-1; 7 positions match TRBD2. The CDR3 loop reads CASSTITSVEQFF. CDR3 in DNA: TGTGCCAGCAGCACCATTACTAGCGTCGAGCAGTTCTTC.